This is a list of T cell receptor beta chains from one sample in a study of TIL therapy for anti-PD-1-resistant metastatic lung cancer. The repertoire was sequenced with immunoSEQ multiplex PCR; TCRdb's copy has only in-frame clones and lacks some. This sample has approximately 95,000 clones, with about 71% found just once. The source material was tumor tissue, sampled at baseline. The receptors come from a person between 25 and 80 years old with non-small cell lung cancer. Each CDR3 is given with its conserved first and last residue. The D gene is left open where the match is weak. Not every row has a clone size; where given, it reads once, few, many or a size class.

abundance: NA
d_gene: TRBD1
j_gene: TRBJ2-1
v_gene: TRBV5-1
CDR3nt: TGCGCCAGCAGCTTGAATCCCGGGACAGGGTTCCCCTACAATGAGCAGTTCTTC
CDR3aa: CASSLNPGTGFPYNEQFF

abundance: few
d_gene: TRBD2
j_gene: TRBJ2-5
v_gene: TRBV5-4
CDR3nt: TGTGCCAGCAGCCGTTCAGCGGGACAAGAGACCCAGTACTTC
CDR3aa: CASSRSAGQETQYF

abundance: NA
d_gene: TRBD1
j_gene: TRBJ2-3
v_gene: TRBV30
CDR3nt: TGTGCCTGGGACAGGGGCACAGATACGCAGTATTTT
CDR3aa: CAWDRGTDTQYF

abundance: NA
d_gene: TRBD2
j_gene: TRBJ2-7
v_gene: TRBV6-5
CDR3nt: TGTGCCAGCAGAACACTAGCGGGGGACTACGAGCAGTACTTC
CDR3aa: CASRTLAGDYEQYF

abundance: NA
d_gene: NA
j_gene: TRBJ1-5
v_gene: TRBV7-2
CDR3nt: TGTGCCAGCAGCTTGGGGACTATCGGTCAGCCCCAGCATTTT
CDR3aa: CASSLGTIGQPQHF

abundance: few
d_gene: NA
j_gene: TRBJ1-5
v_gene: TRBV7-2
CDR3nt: TGTGCCAGCAGCTTAGAGGGTTCTTACAATCAGCCCCAGCATTTT
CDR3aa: CASSLEGSYNQPQHF

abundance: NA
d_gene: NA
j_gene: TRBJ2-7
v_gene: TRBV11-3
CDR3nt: TGTGCCAGCAGCTTAGGCAGCCGCTACGAGCAGTACTTC
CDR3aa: CASSLGSRYEQYF

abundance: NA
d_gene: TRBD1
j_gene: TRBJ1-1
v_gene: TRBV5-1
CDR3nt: TGCGCCAGCAGGGGACAGCTTGAAGCTTTCTTT
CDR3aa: CASRGQLEAFF

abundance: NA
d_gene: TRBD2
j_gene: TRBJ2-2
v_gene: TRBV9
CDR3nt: TGTGCCAGCAGCGCAACTAGCGGGGTAAACACCGGGGAGCTGTTTTTT
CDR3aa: CASSATSGVNTGELFF

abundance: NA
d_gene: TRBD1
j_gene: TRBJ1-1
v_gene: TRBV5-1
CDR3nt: TGCGCCAGCAGCGGGGGACAGGGGGCCTACACTGAAGCTTTCTTT
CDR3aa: CASSGGQGAYTEAFF

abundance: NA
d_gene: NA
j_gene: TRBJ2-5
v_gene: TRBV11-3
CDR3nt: TGTGCCAGCAGCCCGGGGGCTGGGACTCCTCAAGAGACCCAGTACTTC
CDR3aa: CASSPGAGTPQETQYF

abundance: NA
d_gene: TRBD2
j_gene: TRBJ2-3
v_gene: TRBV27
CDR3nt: TGTGCCAGCAGAGGACTAGCGGGAGGGCCGTTGTATTTT
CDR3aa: CASRGLAGGPLYF

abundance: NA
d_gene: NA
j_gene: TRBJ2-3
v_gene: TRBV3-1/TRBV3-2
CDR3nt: TGTGCCAGCAGCGCCGCTCCAGATACGCAGTATTTT
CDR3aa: CASSAAPDTQYF

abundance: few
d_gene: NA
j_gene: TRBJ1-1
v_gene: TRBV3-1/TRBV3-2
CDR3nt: TGTGCCAGCAGCCAATTTGGGGGGCCGGACACTGAAGCTTTCTTT
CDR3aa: CASSQFGGPDTEAFF

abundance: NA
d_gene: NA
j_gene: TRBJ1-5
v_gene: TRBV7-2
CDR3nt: TGTGCCAGCAGCTTTGCAGGGTATAGCAATCAGCCCCAGCATTTT
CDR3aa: CASSFAGYSNQPQHF

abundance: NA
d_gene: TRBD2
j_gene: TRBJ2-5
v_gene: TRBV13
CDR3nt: TGTGCCAGCAGCCTTGGACTAGCGGAACCAAGGGAGACCCAGTACTTC
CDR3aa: CASSLGLAEPRETQYF

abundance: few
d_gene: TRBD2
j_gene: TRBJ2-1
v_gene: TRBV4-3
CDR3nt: TGCGCCAGCAGCCAAGGGTGGGGACTAGCTAGAGAATCCTACAATGAGCAGTTCTTC
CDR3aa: CASSQGWGLARESYNEQFF

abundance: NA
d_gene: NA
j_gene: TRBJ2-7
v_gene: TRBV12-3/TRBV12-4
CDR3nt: TGTGCCAGCAGTGGGATTACAGGGACCGAGCAGTACTTC
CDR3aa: CASSGITGTEQYF